The rows below give T cell receptor beta chains drawn from one sample of a study of regulatory T cells in long-lasting Graves disease. Each CDR3 protein is one row after TCRdb ran MiXCR on the multiplex PCR reads. The sample lists approximately 360,000 distinct CDR3 sequences, 12% seen once, with approximately 17% in the top ten. These same data were also listed under a study on T cells in Graves' hyperthyroidism and ophthalmopathy.

The material sequenced was peripheral blood mononuclear cells (PBMCs), taken at new diagnosis, from a patient treated with antithyroid drugs. The receptors shown here come from a woman between 18 and 29 years old with Graves disease. Both conserved end residues are part of each CDR3. The D gene is left open where the match is weak. Rows give clone size only sometimes, using once, few, many, or a class for an expanded clone.

D,size,J,V,DNA,CDR3
-,many,TRBJ1-2,TRBV12-5,TGTGCTAGTGGTTACCCTAGTAAGGACAGCCACGGCTACACCTTC,CASGYPSKDSHGYTF
-,many,TRBJ2-5,TRBV18,TGTGCCAGCTCACCATCTTACCGGGCGATAGAGACCCAGTACTTC,CASSPSYRAIETQYF
-,many,TRBJ2-1,TRBV24-1,TGTGCCACCAGTGATCCGGCGCGAGAGGGGTCAGATGAGCAGTTCTTC,CATSDPAREGSDEQFF
-,few,TRBJ1-3,TRBV4-3,TGCGCCAGCAGCCAAGGGAGTGGACGGAAAAGCTCTGGAAACACCATATATTTT,CASSQGSGRKSSGNTIYF
TRBD1,few,TRBJ2-2,TRBV7-9,TGTGCCAGCAGCTTAAGCGAAATGACAGGGGGGGCCGAGAACACCGGGGAGCTGTTTTTT,CASSLSEMTGGAENTGELFF
-,many,TRBJ1-6,TRBV2,TGTGCCAGCAGTTCCAAGCGGCCCACAGGGTGGGATTCACCCCTCCACTTT,CASSSKRPTGWDSPLHF
TRBD2,-,TRBJ2-1,TRBV10-1,TGCGCCAGCAGTGACGGGAGGGCCGGCAATGAGCAGTTCTTC,CASSDGRAGNEQFF
-,-,TRBJ2-4,TRBV3-1,TGTGCCAGCAGCCAATGGGGACCCAAAGGCGACATTCAGTACTTC,CASSQWGPKGDIQYF
TRBD2,few,TRBJ2-1,TRBV11-2,TGTGCCAGCAGCCCTCGGAGCGGGAGGGCCGCGAATGAGCAGTTCTTC,CASSPRSGRAANEQFF
-,many,TRBJ2-5,TRBV20-1,TGCAGTGCCCAGCCAGGGACAGAGACCCAGTACTTC,CSAQPGTETQYF
-,few,TRBJ1-1,TRBV4-2,TGTGCCAGCAGCCAAGAACCCCCAGTAGCCTTTAACACTGAAGCTTTCTTT,CASSQEPPVAFNTEAFF